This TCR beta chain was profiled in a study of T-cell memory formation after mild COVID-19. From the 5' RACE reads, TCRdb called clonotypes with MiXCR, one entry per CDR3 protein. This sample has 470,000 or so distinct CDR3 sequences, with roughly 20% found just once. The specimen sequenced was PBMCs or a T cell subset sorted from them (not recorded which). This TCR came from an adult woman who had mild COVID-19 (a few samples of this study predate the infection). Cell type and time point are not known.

The CDR3 bases are TGTGCCAGCAGGGGCGCGGGGGACACTGAAGCTTTCTTT. Its protein is CASRGAGDTEAFF. This chain links TRBV7-3 with TRBJ1-1; D may be TRBD1 (5 bases). From germline, CDR1 is SGHTA and CDR2 FQGTGA. Trimming took 6 bases from V and 3 from J, leaving 11 bases between them. This CDR3 has 13 residues. The full variable domain, rest sourced from reference TRBV7-3 and TRBJ1-1, is GAGVSQTPSNKVTEKGKYVELRCDPISGHTALYWYRQSLGQGPEFLIYFQGTGAADDSGLPNDRFFAVRPEGSVSTLKIQRTERGDSAVYLCASRGAGDTEAFFGQGTRLTVV.